This T cell receptor beta chain originates from a study of blood T cell repertoires in COVID-19. Study-level information: COVID-19 samples collected from the United States, Italy and Spain covered acute and convalescent phases. In each case, the material was cDNA or gDNA derived from T cells, B-cell-depleted T cells, or PBMCs.

V was clipped by 5 bases and J by 8 bases, with 10 bases between them. From germline, CDR1 is SGHTA and CDR2 FQGNSA. CDR3 length: 12 residues. The authors' processing: The assay estimated nucleated cells by amplifying reference gene primers. Method: immunoSEQ multiplex PCR; TCRdb's copy keeps in-frame clones and lacks some. That table supplies the V and J calls and clone size; D and trimming were determined from the DNA. The sample includes about 84,000 clones, over 80% seen only once; the top ten take roughly 29%. This clone showed up just once. What was sequenced was peripheral blood. The V call is TRBV7-2, the J call TRBJ2-1; no clear D. The source is a woman of 80 years or more with acute or convalescent COVID-19. CDR3 sequence: CASSPQLDEQFF. The CDR3 DNA follows: TGTGCCAGCAGCCCACAATTGGATGAGCAGTTCTTC.